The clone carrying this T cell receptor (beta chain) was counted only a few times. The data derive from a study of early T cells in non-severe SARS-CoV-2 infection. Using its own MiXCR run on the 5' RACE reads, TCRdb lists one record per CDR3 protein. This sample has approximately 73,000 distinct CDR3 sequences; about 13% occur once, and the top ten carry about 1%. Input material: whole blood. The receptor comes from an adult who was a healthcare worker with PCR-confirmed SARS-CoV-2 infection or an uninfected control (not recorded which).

This chain's CDR3 is CASSVGAGNEQFF. CDR3 coding DNA: TGTGCCAGCAGCGTAGGGGCGGGTAATGAGCAGTTCTTC. This chain connects TRBV9 to TRBJ2-1; D is possibly TRBD2 (5 bases). Trimming shortened V by 0 bases and J by 7 bases, and 8 bases separated the two germline ends. Germline loops: CDR1 SGDLS, CDR2 YYNGEE. CDR3 length equals 13 residues.